The text below deals with one TCR beta chain. The data originate from a study of siplizumab effects on memory and regulatory T cells. Profiled with immunoSEQ multiplex PCR; TCRdb holds only in-frame clones, not every one. The sample carries roughly 75,000 clones, 93% recorded once. Germline V CDR1 and CDR2: LGHNA, YSLEER. V was cut by 0 bases and J by 7 bases, with 19 bases left in between. The CDR3 length is 17 residues. This chain uses TRBV4-3 with TRBJ2-1, with a tentative D call TRBD2 (5 bases). The source is a human donor in good health. The sample comprised CD8+ T cells sorted from blood. The CDR3 nucleotides read TGCGCCAGCAGCCAAGATAGGAGGAGTAGTAGGTCTAATGAGCAGTTCTTC. It translates to CASSQDRRSSRSNEQFF.